Listed below are T cell receptor beta chains from one sample, sequenced in a study of OX40 agonist ivuxolimab in advanced cancers. TCRdb keeps only in-frame clones here, not all; method: immunoSEQ multiplex PCR. The sample has about 72,000 clones, about 87% seen once. Sequencing used CD4+ or CD8+ T cells sorted from blood, obtained in a trial of the OX40 agonist ivuxolimab. The origin of the receptors is an adult with an advanced solid tumor such as melanoma, head and neck, liver or kidney cancer. CDR3s include the opening cysteine and the closing phenylalanine or tryptophan. The order of the fields is CDR3 length, D gene, J gene, V gene, clone size, CDR3 DNA, CDR3 protein. The D gene is left open where the match is weak. Only part of the rows carry a size: once, few, many, or a class if the clone is expanded.

>17|TRBD2|TRBJ2-2|TRBV7-2|NA
TGTGCCAGCAGCCCCGAATTACTAGCGGCGAACACCGGGGAGCTGTTTTTT
CASSPELLAANTGELFF
>14|NA|TRBJ2-2|TRBV4-3|NA
TGCGCCAGCAGCCATTCGTACAGAGCTGAGGAGCTGTTTTTT
CASSHSYRAEELFF
>15|TRBD1|TRBJ1-2|TRBV27|NA
TGTGCCAGCAGGGGGACAGCCTTAGCTAACTATGGCTACACCTTC
CASRGTALANYGYTF
>14|NA|TRBJ2-3|TRBV6-6|NA
TGTGCCAGCAGGAACACAGGGATGGCAGATACGCAGTATTTT
CASRNTGMADTQYF
>12|NA|TRBJ2-5|TRBV5-4|NA
TGTGCCAGCAGCTTCCCTCAAGAGACCCAGTACTTC
CASSFPQETQYF
>14|NA|TRBJ1-5|TRBV10-2|NA
TGCGCCAGCAGTGAGTCGCAGCTCAATCAGCCCCAGCATTTT
CASSESQLNQPQHF
>14|NA|TRBJ1-2|TRBV28|NA
TGTGCCAGCCGAACCGGGGGACCTAACTATGGCTACACCTTC
CASRTGGPNYGYTF
>16|NA|TRBJ1-3|TRBV28|NA
TGTGCCAGCAGTTTAGGTCGGGGAGGGTCTGGAAACACCATATATTTT
CASSLGRGGSGNTIYF
>14|NA|TRBJ2-7|TRBV18|NA
TGTGCCAGCTCACCACTTAACGGTCTCTACGAGCAGTACTTC
CASSPLNGLYEQYF
>15|TRBD1|TRBJ1-1|TRBV11-3|NA
TGTGCCAGCAGCCCCTCAGGGGGGTTGGTCACTGAAGCTTTCTTT
CASSPSGGLVTEAFF
>15|NA|TRBJ2-1|TRBV4-2|NA
TGTGCCAGCAGCCAAAGGGGATTTGACTACAATGAGCAGTTCTTC
CASSQRGFDYNEQFF
>14|NA|TRBJ1-5|TRBV7-2|once
TGTGCCAGCCACCGGACACATAGCAATCAGCCCCAGCATTTT
CASHRTHSNQPQHF
>13|NA|TRBJ1-2|TRBV5-1|NA
TGCGCCAGCAGCCTTCTAGGGAACTATGGCTACACCTTC
CASSLLGNYGYTF